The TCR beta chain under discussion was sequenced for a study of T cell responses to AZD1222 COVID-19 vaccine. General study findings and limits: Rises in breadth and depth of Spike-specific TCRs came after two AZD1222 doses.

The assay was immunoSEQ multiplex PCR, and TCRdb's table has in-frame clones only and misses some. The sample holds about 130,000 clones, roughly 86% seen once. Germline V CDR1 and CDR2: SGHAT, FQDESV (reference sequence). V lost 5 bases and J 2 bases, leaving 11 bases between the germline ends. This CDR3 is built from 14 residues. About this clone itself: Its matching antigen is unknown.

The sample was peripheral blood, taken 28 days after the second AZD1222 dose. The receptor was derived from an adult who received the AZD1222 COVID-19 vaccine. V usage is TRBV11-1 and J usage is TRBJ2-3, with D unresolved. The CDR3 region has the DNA TGTGCCAGCAGCCACTTGGAGCCCACAGATACGCAGTATTTT. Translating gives CASSHLEPTDTQYF.